These 21 T cell receptor beta chains originate from one sample sequenced in a study of T cells in Graves' hyperthyroidism and ophthalmopathy. TCR beta CDR3 sequences were amplified from RNA transcripts. HTBI primers were used for first-round RT-PCR of the TCR CDR3. TCRdb used MiXCR to reprocess the multiplex PCR reads, holding one entry per CDR3 protein. The top ten hold about 27% of the sample, which has about 400,000 distinct CDR3 sequences, 15% to 19% seen once. Material for sequencing was blood. These receptors all stem from a woman aged 18-29 years with Graves' hyperthyroidism that later progressed to Graves' ophthalmopathy.

This clonotype was detected many times. V gene TRBV2 combines with J gene TRBJ2-1, with TRBD2 matching over 14 bases. Germline assignment: CDR1 SNHLY and CDR2 FYNNEI. This CDR3 comprises 18 residues. Unmatched junction bases numbered 13, after V lost 8 bases and J lost 4 bases. The CDR3 reads CASWGGLAGATQYNEQFF. The CDR3 nucleotides are TGTGCCAGCTGGGGGGGACTAGCGGGGGCCACACAATACAATGAGCAGTTCTTC.

This clonotype was counted a few times. The rearrangement joins TRBV20-1 to TRBJ1-5; 9 bases line up with TRBD1. V gave up 5 bases and J gave up 6 bases; unmatched junction bases: 8. The CDR3 is 14 residues long. From germline, CDR1 is DFQATT and CDR2 SNEGSKA (reference sequence). The CDR3 sequence: CSAGGQGLRQPQHF. CDR3 bases: TGCAGTGCTGGGGGACAGGGACTACGTCAGCCCCAGCATTTT.

The chain combines TRBV15 with TRBJ2-1, with TRBD2 matching over 16 bases. Per germline, CDR1 LNHNV and CDR2 YYDKDF (reference sequence). This CDR3 spans 20 amino acids. J lost 1 base, V lost 1 base, and 7 bases had no gene match. As DNA, the CDR3 is TGTGCCACCAGCAGAGTTGGGGGGACTAGCGGGAGGGTTTCCTACAATGAGCAGTTCTTC. Translation: CATSRVGGTSGRVSYNEQFF.

This clonotype was detected a few times. This chain links TRBV27 with TRBJ1-1; no definite D call. The germline V gene encodes CDR1 MNHEY and CDR2 SMNVEV (reference sequence). Trimming stripped 0 bases from V and 1 base from J, with 6 bases between. This CDR3 has 14 amino acids. The chain's CDR3 is CASSLSLGNTEAFF. The CDR3 nucleotides read TGTGCCAGCAGTTTATCTCTTGGGAACACTGAAGCTTTCTTT.

This clonotype was recorded once. The chain links TRBV5-6 to TRBJ1-1, with D possibly matching TRBD1 (6 bases). V lost 4 bases, J lost 6 bases, and 13 bases lay in between. Germline V CDR1 and CDR2: SGHDT, YYEEEE. The CDR3 covers 13 residues. Here the CDR3 DNA reads TGTGCCAGCAGCCCCGGCGAGGGGGCTGAAGCTTTCTTT. Its translation: CASSPGEGAEAFF.

This clonotype was seen only a few times. The chain joins TRBV6-1 to TRBJ2-1; no clear D. The CDR3 is 13 amino acids. The germline CDR1 and CDR2 sequences are MNHNS and SASEGT. With 7 bases removed from V and 6 bases from J, the gap between germline ends came to 13 bases. The CDR3 nucleotides are TGTGCCAGCACCCGCCGACTTTCCAATGAGCAGTTCTTC. It yields the protein CASTRRLSNEQFF.

The V call is TRBV28, the J call TRBJ2-2; D unresolved. The germline CDR1 and CDR2 sequences are MDHEN and SYDVKM. Trimming cost V 5 bases and J 6 bases, with 13 bases left between them. The CDR3 runs to 14 residues. CDR3 bases: TGTGCCAGCAGTCCCACCTCAGCGTCCGGGGAGCTGTTTTTT. It is translated as CASSPTSASGELFF.

There are a few counts of this clonotype. V gene TRBV6-1 combines with J gene TRBJ2-1, with 9 bases identical to TRBD2. Germline CDR1 is MNHNS and CDR2 is SASEGT. The CDR3 is made up of 18 amino acids. V dropped 3 bases and J dropped 4; count of bases not matched to a gene: 13. For the CDR3, the DNA is TGTGCCAGCAGTGATATAGGTGGAGGCGGGAGGGGGTACAATGAGCAGTTCTTC. It specifies CASSDIGGGGRGYNEQFF.

This rearrangement joins TRBV4-1 to TRBJ2-3; D is unclear. V lost 3 bases and J lost 0, with 13 bases in between. The CDR3 contains 16 residues. CDR1 and CDR2 from the germline V gene are MGHRA and YSYEKL. Here the CDR3 DNA reads TGCGCCAGCAGCCAGGTAGACATGATTAGCACAGATACGCAGTATTTT. It yields the protein CASSQVDMISTDTQYF.

In its sample, this clonotype was seen many times. The V call is TRBV18, the J call TRBJ2-3; D is possibly TRBD1 or TRBD2 (5 bases each). The CDR3 is 15 residues long. Deletions cut 3 bases from V and 0 bases from J, with 10 bases between. The V gene's germline CDR1 is KGHSH and CDR2 LQKENI. The CDR3 region is CASSPRGLSTDTQYF. The CDR3 DNA reads as TGTGCCAGCTCACCTCGGGGCCTAAGCACAGATACGCAGTATTTT.

V and J are TRBV19 and TRBJ2-5, with D maybe TRBD1 (6 bases). Germline V lookup: CDR1 LNHDA, CDR2 SQIVND (reference sequence). The CDR3 has 14 residues. Trimming left V 7 bases short and J 4 bases short, with 16 bases between. This chain's CDR3 is CASTTRGGAETQYF. The CDR3 DNA reads as TGTGCCAGTACCACCAGGGGTGGAGCAGAGACCCAGTACTTC. Complete variable domain (other parts from reference TRBV19 and TRBJ2-5): DGGITQSPKYLFRKEGQNVTLSCEQNLNHDAMYWYRQDPGQGLRLIYYSQIVNDFQKGDIAEGYSVSREKKESFPLTVTSAQKNPTAFYLCASTTRGGAETQYFGPGTRLLVL.

The sample holds many counts of this clonotype. This chain uses TRBV4-3 with TRBJ1-1; D is uncertain. The CDR3 has 13 residues. The V gene lost 4 bases and the J gene lost 5 bases, with 11 bases spanning the gap. The germline V gene has CDR1 LGHNA and CDR2 YSLEER. CDR3 nucleotides: TGCGCCAGCAGCCTCGAGCGGGGTACTGAAGCTTTCTTT. Amino acids: CASSLERGTEAFF.

Ten or more counts support this clonotype. The chain has TRBV20-1 and TRBJ2-7; 11 bases are a match to TRBD2. CDR1 DFQATT and CDR2 SNEGSKA come from the germline V gene (reference sequence). Trimming removed 5 bases from V and 6 bases from J; junction bases left unmatched: 6. The CDR3 loop spans 13 amino acids. DNA for the CDR3: TGCAGTGCTCATAGCGGGAGGGCCATCGAGCAGTACTTC. It specifies CSAHSGRAIEQYF.

This clonotype was seen many times. The chain carries TRBV4-2 and TRBJ2-3, with 10 bases matching TRBD2. This CDR3 is built from 16 residues. Germline trimming cut 1 base from V and 4 bases from J; bases unmatched to any gene: 5. Per the germline V gene, CDR1 is LGHNA and CDR2 is YNFKEQ. This CDR3 is CASSQVGAGGPDTQYF. As DNA, the CDR3 is TGTGCCAGCAGCCAAGTCGGAGCGGGAGGGCCAGATACGCAGTATTTT.

The chain uses TRBV4-3 and TRBJ2-3, with D tentatively TRBD2 (5 bases). The CDR3 has 15 residues. Germline V CDR1 and CDR2: LGHNA, YSLEER. Trimming shortened V by 0 bases and J by 2 bases, and 9 bases separated the two germline ends. The CDR3 sequence is CASSQDTGTTDTQYF. The CDR3, as DNA: TGCGCCAGCAGCCAAGACACGGGAACCACAGATACGCAGTATTTT.

This clonotype was counted between two and nine times. The chain uses TRBV4-1 and TRBJ2-5; D is perhaps TRBD2 (6 bases). Trimming stripped 4 bases from V and 0 bases from J, with 15 bases between. The CDR3 is made up of 16 amino acids. Germline CDR1 is MGHRA and CDR2 is YSYEKL. CDR3 nucleotide sequence: TGCGCCAGCAGCCTTGGAATGGCGGGGCACCAAGAGACCCAGTACTTC. This sequence encodes CASSLGMAGHQETQYF.

The chain carries TRBV20-1 and TRBJ2-6; 11 nucleotides align to TRBD1. The V gene end was trimmed by 3 bases and the J gene end by 2 bases; junction bases not matched to a gene: 6. Germline CDR1 and CDR2: DFQATT and SNEGSKA (reference sequence). The CDR3 is made up of 17 amino acids. The CDR3, as DNA: TGCAGTGCTAGGGGGACAGGGGGGATTACTGGGGCCAACGTCCTGACTTTC. Protein: CSARGTGGITGANVLTF.

This clonotype showed up many times. The chain joins TRBV11-2 to TRBJ2-7, with TRBD1 identical over 7 bases. CDR1 is SGHAT, CDR2 FQNNGV, per germline. CDR3 length: 15 amino acids. V shed 6 bases, J shed 2 bases, and the junction held 10 bases outside the gene matches. CDR3 sequence reads: CASRRIRDRPYEQYF. CDR3 DNA: TGTGCCAGCAGACGGATTAGGGACAGACCCTACGAGCAGTACTTC.

The chain links TRBV9 to TRBJ2-3, with 10 positions matching TRBD1. Unmatched junction bases numbered 17, after V lost 4 bases and J lost 0 bases. Germline CDR1 is SGDLS and CDR2 is YYNGEE. The CDR3 is 20 residues long. Here the CDR3 DNA reads TGTGCCAGCAGCACCACCCGATACCTAGGGACAGGGGTTAGCACAGATACGCAGTATTTT. This gives the protein CASSTTRYLGTGVSTDTQYF.

Details on this clonotype: The germline gene is not matched at one end of the junction; a read error may be the cause. V usage is TRBV30 and J usage is TRBJ1-3, with TRBD1 identical over 9 bases. This CDR3 contains 16 residues. Looked up from germline, CDR1 is GTSNPN and CDR2 is SVGIG (reference sequence). The DNA of the CDR3 is TGTGCCTGGAGTTCTGGGACAGGGAGCTCTGGAAACGCCATATATTTT. Translating gives CAWSSGTGSSGNAIYF.

This clonotype appeared a few times. The rearrangement uses TRBV9 and TRBJ2-1; D not certain. Trimming pared 4 bases from V and 0 bases from J, leaving 11 bases between. Germline V gene lookup returns CDR1 SGDLS and CDR2 YYNGEE. CDR3 length equals 15 residues. CDR3 residues: CASSPRIASYNEQFF. The DNA of the CDR3 is TGTGCCAGCAGCCCCCGGATCGCCTCCTACAATGAGCAGTTCTTC.